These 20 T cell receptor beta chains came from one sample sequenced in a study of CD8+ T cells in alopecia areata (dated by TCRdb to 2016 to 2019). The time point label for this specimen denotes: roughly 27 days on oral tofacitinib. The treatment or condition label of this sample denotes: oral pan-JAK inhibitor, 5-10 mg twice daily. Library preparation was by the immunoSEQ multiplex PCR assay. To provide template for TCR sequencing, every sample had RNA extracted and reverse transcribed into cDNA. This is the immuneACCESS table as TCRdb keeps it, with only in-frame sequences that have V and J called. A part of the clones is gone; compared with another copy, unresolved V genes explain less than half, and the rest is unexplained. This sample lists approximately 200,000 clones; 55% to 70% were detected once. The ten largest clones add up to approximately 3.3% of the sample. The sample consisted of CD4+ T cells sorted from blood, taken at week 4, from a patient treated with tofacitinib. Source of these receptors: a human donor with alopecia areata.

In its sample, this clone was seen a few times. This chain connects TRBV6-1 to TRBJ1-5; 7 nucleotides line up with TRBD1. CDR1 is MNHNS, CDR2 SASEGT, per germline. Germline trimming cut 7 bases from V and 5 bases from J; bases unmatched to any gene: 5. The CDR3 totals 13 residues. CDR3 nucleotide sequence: TGTGCCAGCAAACAGGGGAAGGATCAGCCCCAGCATTTT. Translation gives CASKQGKDQPQHF.

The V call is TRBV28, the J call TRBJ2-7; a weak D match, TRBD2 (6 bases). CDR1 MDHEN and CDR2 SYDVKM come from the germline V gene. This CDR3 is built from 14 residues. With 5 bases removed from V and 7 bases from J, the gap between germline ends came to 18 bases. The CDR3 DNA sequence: TGTGCCAGCAGTGCCCCGGGTGGGACTCGGGAGCAGTACTTC. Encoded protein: CASSAPGGTREQYF.

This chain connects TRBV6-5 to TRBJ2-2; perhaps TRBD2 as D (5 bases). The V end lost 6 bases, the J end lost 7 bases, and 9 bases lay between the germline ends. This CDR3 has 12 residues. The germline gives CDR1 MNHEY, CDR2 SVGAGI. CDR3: CASSTRGGELFF. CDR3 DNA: TGTGCCAGCAGCACTCGGGGCGGGGAGCTGTTTTTT.

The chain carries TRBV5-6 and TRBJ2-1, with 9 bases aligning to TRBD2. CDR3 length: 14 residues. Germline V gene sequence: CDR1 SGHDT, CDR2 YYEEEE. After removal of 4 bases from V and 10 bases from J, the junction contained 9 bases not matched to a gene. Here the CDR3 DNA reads TGTGCCAGCAGCCTGGTGGGACTAGCTGTGGAGCAGTTCTTC. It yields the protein CASSLVGLAVEQFF.

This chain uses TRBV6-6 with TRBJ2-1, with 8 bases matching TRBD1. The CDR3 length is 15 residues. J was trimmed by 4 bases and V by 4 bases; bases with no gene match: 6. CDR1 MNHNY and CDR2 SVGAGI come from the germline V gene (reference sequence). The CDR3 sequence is CASSLTGQAYNEQFF. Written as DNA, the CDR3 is TGTGCCAGCAGTTTAACGGGACAGGCATACAATGAGCAGTTCTTC.

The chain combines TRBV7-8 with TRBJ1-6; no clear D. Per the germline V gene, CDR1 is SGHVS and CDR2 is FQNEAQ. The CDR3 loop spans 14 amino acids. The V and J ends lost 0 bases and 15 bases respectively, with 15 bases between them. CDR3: CASSLAYSPLSLHF. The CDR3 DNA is TGTGCCAGCAGCTTAGCGTATAGCCCCCTGAGCCTCCACTTT.

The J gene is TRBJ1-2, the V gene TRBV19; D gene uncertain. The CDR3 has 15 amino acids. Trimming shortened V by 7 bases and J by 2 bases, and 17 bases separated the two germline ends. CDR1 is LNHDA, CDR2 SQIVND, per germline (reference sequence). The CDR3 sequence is CASNERAGSNYGYTF. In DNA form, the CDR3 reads TGTGCCAGTAACGAGCGGGCAGGAAGCAACTATGGCTACACCTTC.

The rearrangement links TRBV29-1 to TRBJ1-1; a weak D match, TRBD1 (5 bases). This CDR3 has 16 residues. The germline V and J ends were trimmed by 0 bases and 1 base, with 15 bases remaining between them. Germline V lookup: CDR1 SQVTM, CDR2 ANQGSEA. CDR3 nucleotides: TGCAGCGTTGAAGAATGGAGGGGCGGACAGAACACTGAAGCTTTCTTT. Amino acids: CSVEEWRGGQNTEAFF.

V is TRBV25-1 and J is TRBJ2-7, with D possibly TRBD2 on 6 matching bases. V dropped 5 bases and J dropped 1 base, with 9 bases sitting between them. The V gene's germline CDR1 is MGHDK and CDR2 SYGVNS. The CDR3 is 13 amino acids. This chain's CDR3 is CASSKGLSYEQYF. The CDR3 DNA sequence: TGTGCCAGCAGTAAGGGACTTTCCTACGAGCAGTACTTC.

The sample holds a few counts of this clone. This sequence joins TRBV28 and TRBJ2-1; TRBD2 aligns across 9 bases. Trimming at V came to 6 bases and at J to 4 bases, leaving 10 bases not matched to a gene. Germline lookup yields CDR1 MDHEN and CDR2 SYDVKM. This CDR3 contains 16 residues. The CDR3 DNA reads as TGTGCCAGCAGACTGACAAGCGGGGGGCCTTACAATGAGCAGTTCTTC. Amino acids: CASRLTSGGPYNEQFF.

CDR3 nucleotide sequence: TGTGCCAGCAGCCAAGCCCCCAATCGACCCCGGGAGCTGTTTTTT. This gives the protein CASSQAPNRPRELFF. The chain couples TRBV4-2 to TRBJ2-2; unclear D gene. From germline, CDR1 is LGHNA and CDR2 YNFKEQ. CDR3 length: 15 residues. The V end lost 1 base, the J end lost 9 bases, and 15 bases lay between the germline ends.

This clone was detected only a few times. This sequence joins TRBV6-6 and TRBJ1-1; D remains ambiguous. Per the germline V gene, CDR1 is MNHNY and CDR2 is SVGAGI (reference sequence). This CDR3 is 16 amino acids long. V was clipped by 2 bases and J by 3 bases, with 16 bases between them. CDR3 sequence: CASSYPLGGWHTEAFF. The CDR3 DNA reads TGTGCCAGCAGTTACCCACTAGGAGGGTGGCACACTGAAGCTTTCTTT.

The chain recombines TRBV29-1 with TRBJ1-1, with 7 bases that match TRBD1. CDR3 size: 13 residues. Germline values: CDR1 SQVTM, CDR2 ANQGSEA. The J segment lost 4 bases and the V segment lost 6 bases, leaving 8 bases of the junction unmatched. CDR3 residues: CSVHRGRGTEAFF. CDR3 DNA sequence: TGCAGCGTACACAGGGGTCGCGGCACTGAAGCTTTCTTT. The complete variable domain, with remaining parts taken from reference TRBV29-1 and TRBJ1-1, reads SAVISQKPSRDICQRGTSLTIQCQVDSQVTMMFWYRQQPGQSLTLIATANQGSEATYESGFVIDKFPISRPNLTFSTLTVSNMSPEDSSIYLCSVHRGRGTEAFFGQGTRLTVV.

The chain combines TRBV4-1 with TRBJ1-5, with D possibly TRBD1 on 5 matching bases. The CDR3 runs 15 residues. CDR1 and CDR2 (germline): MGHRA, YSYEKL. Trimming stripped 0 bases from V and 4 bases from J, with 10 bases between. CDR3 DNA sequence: TGCGCCAGCAGCCAAGATCGGGGGGAAAATCAGCCCCAGCATTTT. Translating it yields CASSQDRGENQPQHF.

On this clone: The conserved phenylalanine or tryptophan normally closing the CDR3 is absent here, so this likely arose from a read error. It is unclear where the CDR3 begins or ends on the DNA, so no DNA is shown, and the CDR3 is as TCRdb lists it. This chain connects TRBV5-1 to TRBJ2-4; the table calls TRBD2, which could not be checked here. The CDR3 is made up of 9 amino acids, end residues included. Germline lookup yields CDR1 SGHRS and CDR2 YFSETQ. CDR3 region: CASVNHGPG.

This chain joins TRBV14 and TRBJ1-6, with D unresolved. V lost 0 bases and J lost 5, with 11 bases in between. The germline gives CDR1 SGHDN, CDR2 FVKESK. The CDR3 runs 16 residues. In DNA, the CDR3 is TGTGCCAGCAGCCAAGACAGGCTTCTAGATAATTCACCCCTCCACTTT. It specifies CASSQDRLLDNSPLHF.

The CDR3 DNA sequence: TGTGCCTGGGGTTGGGGGAGGAGCACAGATACGCAGTATTTT. This encodes CAWGWGRSTDTQYF. The J gene is TRBJ2-3, the V gene TRBV30; a weak D match, TRBD2 (6 bases). V was trimmed by 5 bases and J by 0 bases, leaving 12 bases between them. CDR1 and CDR2 (germline): GTSNPN, SVGIG (reference sequence). The CDR3 covers 14 residues.

In DNA, the CDR3 is TGTGCCAGCAGCGAAATTTCCCAGCCCCAGCATTTT. It translates to CASSEISQPQHF. The V and J genes are TRBV6-6 and TRBJ1-5, with D hard to call. The germline CDR1 and CDR2 sequences are MNHNY and SVGAGI (reference sequence). The CDR3 length is 12 residues. V was trimmed by 6 bases and J by 7 bases, leaving 10 bases between them.

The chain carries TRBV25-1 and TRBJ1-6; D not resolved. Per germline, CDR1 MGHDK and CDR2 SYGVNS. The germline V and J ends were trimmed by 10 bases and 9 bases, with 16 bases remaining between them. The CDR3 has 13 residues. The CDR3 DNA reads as TGTGCCACCCGGCAGGCTCTCGGTTCACCCCTCCACTTT. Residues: CATRQALGSPLHF.

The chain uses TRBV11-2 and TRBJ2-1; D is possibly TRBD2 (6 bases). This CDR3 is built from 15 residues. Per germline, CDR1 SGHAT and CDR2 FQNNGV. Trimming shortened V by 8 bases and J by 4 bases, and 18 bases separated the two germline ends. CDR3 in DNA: TGTGCCAGCTCTCCCTTAGAGGGGAGGTACAATGAGCAGTTCTTC. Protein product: CASSPLEGRYNEQFF.